This paragraph covers one T cell receptor beta chain sequence. Antigen unknown. The junction does not match germline at one end; this may be a read error. This entry is derived from a study of cytomegalovirus exposure and HLA in healthy donors. Broader study findings: Among TCR beta chains, those listed as cytomegalovirus-associated numbered roughly 150. Most subjects had HLA-A and HLA-B alleles reportedly predicted accurately by TCR beta sequences. In an earlier analysis, most TCR beta V segments were productive about 87% or about 30% of the time.

In the PCR, 60 Vbeta and 13 Jbeta primers were used. Sequenced by immunoSEQ multiplex PCR; TCRdb stores in-frame clones only, minus some. Of approximately 100,000 clones listed, roughly 84% are singletons. The CDR3 is 13 residues long. Germline V gene lookup returns CDR1 SEHNR and CDR2 FQNEAQ (reference sequence). The receptor was derived from a woman between 18 and 30 years old in good health and CMV-seronegative. What was sequenced was PBMCs. The J gene is TRBJ1-2, the V gene TRBV7-9; 8 positions agree with TRBD1. CDR3 in DNA: TGTTCCAGCAGTTACGAGGTTGGCTTGGACAGGGCCTTC. Protein sequence: CSSSYEVGLDRAF. Combining the CDR3 with reference TRBV7-9 and TRBJ1-2 gives the whole variable domain DTGVSQNPRHKITKRGQNVTFRCDPISEHNRLYWYRQTLGQGPEFLTYFQNEAQLEKSRLLSDRFSAERPKGSFSTLEIQRTEQGDSAMYLCSSSYEVGLDRAFGSGTRLTVV.